A selection of T cell receptor beta chains follows, all from one sample in a study of T cell repertoires in cytomegalovirus infection. Via MiXCR, TCRdb re-called the reads, giving one row per CDR3 protein. The table shows some 940,000 distinct CDR3 sequences, with about a third occurring only once. No antigens are known for them. The specimen was cultured CD8+ T cells from PBMCs, collected from culture after CMV antigen stimulation. The receptors stem from a human donor in good health (CMV status not recorded). Some clones in this sample may be carry-over from other donors' samples. The CDR3 runs from the conserved cysteine through the conserved F or W. The order of the fields is clone size, D gene, V gene, J gene, CDR3 protein, CDR3 DNA. A D gene is named only where the DNA matches it firmly. The size entry is marked missing in some rows and otherwise reads once, few, many or a size class.

>few|.|TRBV12-5|TRBJ1-5
CASGSWAGKGNQPQHF
TGTGCTAGTGGTTCCTGGGCAGGGAAAGGCAATCAGCCCCAGCATTTT
>.|TRBD1|TRBV5-1|TRBJ2-3
CASSSSDRYKGADTQYF
TGCGCCAGCAGCTCCTCGGACAGGTACAAGGGAGCAGATACGCAGTATTTT
>.|TRBD1|TRBV27|TRBJ1-2
CAVRTGPNYSYTF
TGTGCCGTACGGACAGGGCCTAACTATAGCTACACCTTC
>few|.|TRBV27|TRBJ2-2
CASTFIGGTTTGELFF
TGTGCCAGCACCTTTATAGGTGGGACAACTACCGGGGAGCTGTTTTTT
>few|TRBD1|TRBV7-6|TRBJ2-4
CASSLEQGVWNIQYF
TGTGCCAGCAGCTTAGAACAGGGGGTATGGAACATTCAGTACTTC
>few|TRBD1|TRBV15|TRBJ2-1
CATTRRPGQGYNEQFF
TGTGCCACCACCAGGCGGCCGGGACAGGGCTACAATGAGCAGTTCTTC
>.|.|TRBV28|TRBJ1-5
CASSFQHSESLEPQHF
TGTGCCAGCAGTTTTCAACACAGCGAATCCTTGGAGCCCCAGCATTTT
>few|TRBD1|TRBV6-2/TRBV6-3|TRBJ1-2
CASSRRRTGSSDGYTF
TGTGCCAGCAGTCGAAGACGGACAGGGAGCTCAGATGGCTACACCTTC
>many|.|TRBV7-9|TRBJ1-1
CASSNQNTEAFF
TGTGCCAGCAGCAACCAAAACACTGAAGCTTTCTTT
>few|.|TRBV27|TRBJ2-3
CASSPLPSTDTQYF
TGTGCCAGCAGTCCACTCCCTAGCACAGATACGCAGTATTTT
>few|.|TRBV6-1|TRBJ1-6
CASQKKSSYNSPLHF
TGTGCCAGCCAAAAAAAGAGCTCCTATAATTCACCCCTCCACTTT
>.|.|TRBV6-1|TRBJ1-1
CASSEEGGPSNTEAFF
TGTGCCAGCAGTGAAGAGGGTGGTCCTTCGAACACTGAAGCTTTCTTT
>.|.|TRBV12-3/TRBV12-4|TRBJ2-5
CASSLTSFQETQYF
TGTGCCAGCAGTTTAACTTCCTTCCAAGAGACCCAGTACTTC
>.|TRBD1|TRBV6-1|TRBJ2-2
CASSDETGPGELFF
TGTGCCAGCAGTGACGAGACAGGGCCCGGGGAGCTGTTTTTT
>.|.|TRBV20-1|TRBJ1-1
CSARGLGLSYAFF
TGCAGTGCTAGAGGGTTGGGACTTTCATACGCTTTCTTT
>few|.|TRBV7-9|TRBJ1-4
CASSLGPGQANEKLFF
TGTGCCAGCAGCTTAGGGCCGGGACAAGCTAATGAAAAACTGTTTTTT
>.|.|TRBV6-5|TRBJ2-7
CASSYSRGNEQYF
TGTGCCAGCAGTTACTCGAGAGGGAACGAGCAGTACTTC
>many|.|TRBV7-2|TRBJ1-2
CASSPSLANYGYTF
TGTGCCAGCAGCCCGTCACTAGCTAACTATGGCTACACCTTC
>.|TRBD1|TRBV6-5|TRBJ2-2
CASSYSGQGARTGELFF
TGTGCCAGCAGTTACTCGGGGCAGGGGGCCCGCACCGGGGAGCTGTTTTTT
>.|TRBD2|TRBV6-2/TRBV6-3|TRBJ2-3
CASSDPRTSGAGDTQYF
TGTGCCAGCAGCGACCCGAGAACTAGCGGGGCGGGGGATACGCAGTATTTT
>many|.|TRBV7-2|TRBJ1-4
CASSLGAGIATNEKLFF
TGTGCCAGCAGCTTAGGGGCAGGGATTGCAACTAATGAAAAACTGTTTTTT
>few|.|TRBV2|TRBJ2-3
CASSEFRESTDTQYF
TGTGCCAGCAGTGAGTTTCGAGAAAGCACAGATACGCAGTATTTT
>few|.|TRBV6-1|TRBJ1-1
CASRADGVTSEAFF
TGTGCCAGCAGAGCTGACGGGGTAACATCTGAAGCTTTCTTT
>.|.|TRBV6-1|TRBJ1-2
CASSSRREGWYGYTF
TGTGCCAGCAGTTCCCGGAGGGAGGGTTGGTATGGCTACACCTTC
>many|.|TRBV7-2|TRBJ1-2
CASSLEGGDYGYTF
TGTGCCAGCAGCTTAGAGGGGGGGGACTATGGCTACACCTTC
>.|.|TRBV19|TRBJ1-6
CASSRATSSPLHF
TGTGCCAGTAGTAGGGCCACATCATCACCCCTCCACTTT
>few|TRBD1|TRBV27|TRBJ2-1
CASRRPGGVNNEQFF
TGTGCCAGCAGACGTCCAGGGGGCGTCAACAATGAGCAGTTCTTC
>few|.|TRBV6-2/TRBV6-3|TRBJ2-4
CASSRTENIQYF
TGTGCCAGCAGCCGGACAGAAAACATTCAGTACTTC
>many|TRBD1|TRBV7-6|TRBJ2-3
CASSSNYRQGGGTDTQYF
TGTGCCAGCAGCTCCAACTACCGACAGGGGGGAGGCACAGATACGCAGTATTTT
>.|TRBD1|TRBV19|TRBJ1-1
CASSIDLLTGATEAFF
TGTGCCAGTAGTATAGACCTTCTAACAGGGGCCACTGAAGCTTTCTTT
>.|.|TRBV10-3|TRBJ2-7
CAISESGQYEQYF
TGTGCCATCAGTGAGTCGGGTCAGTACGAGCAGTACTTC
>.|.|TRBV14|TRBJ1-2
CTSSQDRTPVFGYTF
TGTACCAGCAGCCAAGACCGCACGCCCGTCTTTGGCTACACCTTC
>.|.|TRBV7-9|TRBJ1-1
CTSSSPRGRDTEAFF
TGTACCAGCAGCTCCCCTCGGGGAAGAGACACTGAAGCTTTCTTT
>few|.|TRBV2|TRBJ2-3
CASSVRDGTDTQYF
TGTGCCAGCAGTGTGCGGGATGGGACAGATACGCAGTATTTT
>.|TRBD2|TRBV20-1|TRBJ2-3
CSARTSGVITDTQYF
TGCAGTGCTCGGACTAGCGGGGTGATCACAGATACGCAGTATTTT
>.|.|TRBV7-9|TRBJ1-2
CASSALGREVGYTF
TGTGCCAGCAGCGCATTGGGAAGGGAGGTTGGCTACACCTTC
>.|TRBD1|TRBV6-5|TRBJ1-5
CASSQQGYSNQPQHF
TGTGCCAGCAGTCAACAGGGGTATAGCAATCAGCCCCAGCATTTT
>few|TRBD1|TRBV7-9|TRBJ2-2
CASSLGDLRTGTRAGELFF
TGTGCCAGCAGCTTAGGAGACCTAAGGACAGGGACGCGCGCCGGGGAGCTGTTTTTT
>many|TRBD2|TRBV28|TRBJ2-5
CASSYRLAGGKETQYF
TGTGCCAGCAGTTACCGACTAGCGGGGGGGAAGGAGACCCAGTACTTC
>.|.|TRBV7-9|TRBJ2-2
CASSLALFRARNTGELFF
TGTGCCAGCAGCTTAGCGCTTTTCAGAGCACGGAACACCGGGGAGCTGTTTTTT
>.|.|TRBV12-3/TRBV12-4|TRBJ1-2
CASSFAEGGSYTF
TGTGCCAGCAGTTTCGCGGAGGGGGGGAGCTACACCTTC
>many|.|TRBV27|TRBJ1-1
CASSLWRGTEAFF
TGTGCCAGCAGTTTGTGGAGGGGGACTGAAGCTTTCTTT